What follows are 31 T cell receptor beta chains derived from one specimen sequenced in a study of spatial heterogeneity in lung cancer. Using its own MiXCR run on the 5' RACE reads, TCRdb lists one record per CDR3 protein. Found here are tens of thousands of distinct CDR3 sequences, roughly 12% of them singletons; the top ten hold roughly 32%. Described time point: blood at routine non-recurrence follow-up after resection. Sequences were derived from PBMCs, sampled at follow-up. These receptors all stem from a male donor with early-stage non-small cell lung cancer.

Ten or more counts support this clonotype. The chain recombines TRBV20-1 with TRBJ1-2; no definite D call. This CDR3 spans 11 amino acids. Trimming removed 4 bases from V and 3 bases from J, with 6 bases in between. Germline loops: CDR1 DFQATT, CDR2 SNEGSKA (reference sequence). As DNA, the CDR3 is TGCAGTGCTAAGGCAGACTATGGCTACACCTTC. Its translation: CSAKADYGYTF.

The V gene is TRBV29-1, the J gene TRBJ1-1; D unresolved. The CDR3 is 10 amino acids. V was clipped by 7 bases and J by 8 bases, with 11 bases between them. Germline V gene lookup returns CDR1 SQVTM and CDR2 ANQGSEA. CDR3 bases: TGCAGCGCTGATACCTCGGAAGCTTTCTTT. Amino acids: CSADTSEAFF.

The V and J genes are TRBV20-1 and TRBJ1-1; no clear D gene. The CDR3 has 14 residues. Germline CDR1 reads DFQATT; CDR2 reads SNEGSKA (reference sequence). Deletions cut 0 bases from V and 0 bases from J, with 8 bases between. CDR3 loop: CSAREPRLNTEAFF. The CDR3 DNA reads as TGCAGTGCTAGAGAACCCCGTTTGAACACTGAAGCTTTCTTT.

This chain links TRBV5-4 with TRBJ1-5, with TRBD1 matching over 8 bases. Germline loops: CDR1 SGHNT, CDR2 YYREEE (reference sequence). This CDR3 is built from 14 residues. V was pared by 0 bases and J by 5 bases, with 1 base of the junction left unmatched. CDR3 DNA sequence: TGTGCCAGCAGCTTGGACAGGGGGGATCAGCCCCAGCATTTT. It is translated as CASSLDRGDQPQHF.

The V gene is TRBV7-2, the J gene TRBJ2-7; D gene ambiguous. Germline CDR1 SGHTA, CDR2 FQGNSA. V was clipped by 3 bases and J by 5 bases, with 8 bases between them. The CDR3 extends over 12 amino acids. For the CDR3, the DNA is TGTGCCAGCAGCTTTTACGGCGACGAGCAGTACTTC. It translates to CASSFYGDEQYF.

This clonotype was seen at least ten times. V gene TRBV6-6 combines with J gene TRBJ2-2; D is possibly TRBD1 or TRBD2 (5 bases each). This CDR3 spans 14 amino acids. CDR1 and CDR2 from the germline V gene are MNHNY and SVGAGI (reference sequence). Trimming stripped 7 bases from V and 7 bases from J, with 16 bases between. The CDR3, as DNA: TGTGCCAGCAACACCCAGGGAGCGAACGGGGAGCTGTTTTTT. Its protein is CASNTQGANGELFF.

The table lists this clonotype with many counts. This chain joins TRBV7-2 and TRBJ2-2; 8 bases agree with TRBD2. Trimming removed 3 bases from V and 0 bases from J; junction bases left unmatched: 9. Germline V gene sequence: CDR1 SGHTA, CDR2 FQGNSA. This CDR3 region has 18 residues. The CDR3 nucleotides are TGTGCCAGCAGCTTCCGGGCCCTGGGACTAGCGAACACCGGGGAGCTGTTTTTT. Translated: CASSFRALGLANTGELFF.

The V gene is TRBV25-1, the J gene TRBJ2-7; 11 positions match TRBD2. Germline loops: CDR1 MGHDK, CDR2 SYGVNS. There are 15 residues in the CDR3. After removal of 3 bases from V and 4 bases from J, the junction contained 5 bases not matched to a gene. CDR3 nucleotide sequence: TGTGCCAGCAGTGACCCCGGGACTAGCGGATACGAGCAGTACTTC. Translating gives CASSDPGTSGYEQYF.

The V gene is TRBV4-1, the J gene TRBJ2-7, with 9 bases aligning to TRBD1. V lost 4 bases, J lost 2 bases, and 6 bases stayed unmatched. The V gene's germline CDR1 is MGHRA and CDR2 YSYEKL. The CDR3 extends over 15 amino acids. DNA for the CDR3: TGCGCCAGCAGCCTCGACAGGGGGGAACCCTACGAGCAGTACTTC. It codes for CASSLDRGEPYEQYF.

This clonotype was detected ten times or more. The rearrangement uses TRBV6-2 or TRBV6-3 and TRBJ2-3, with TRBD1 matching over 8 bases. CDR3 length equals 15 residues. The trim removed 6 bases at V and 5 bases at J, leaving 10 bases unmatched. The germline V gene encodes CDR1 MNHEY and CDR2 SVGEGT. CDR3 region: CASSRNVDRGDTQYF. In DNA form, the CDR3 reads TGTGCCAGCAGCCGAAACGTAGACAGGGGAGATACGCAGTATTTT.

This clonotype was observed at least ten times. The V and J genes are TRBV12-3 or TRBV12-4 and TRBJ2-1, with a weak D call TRBD1 (5 bases). Trimming removed 5 bases at V and 5 bases at J, with 13 bases between. The CDR3 length is 14 residues. The CDR3 nucleotides are TGTGCCAGCAGTCCACGGACCAGGGACAATGAGCAGTTCTTC. This codes for CASSPRTRDNEQFF.

This clonotype has just a few counts. The rearrangement links TRBV4-2 to TRBJ1-2; D might be TRBD1 (5 bases). The CDR3 contains 17 residues. Germline CDR1 is LGHNA and CDR2 is YNFKEQ. V was pared by 0 bases and J by 4 bases, with 18 bases between. As DNA, the CDR3 is TGTGCCAGCAGCCAAGATAATAGGAGAAGGGGCGTCTATGGCTACACCTTC. Translated: CASSQDNRRRGVYGYTF.

This clonotype was seen a few times. This sequence joins TRBV30 and TRBJ2-7; 9 bases line up with TRBD1. Per the germline V gene, CDR1 is GTSNPN and CDR2 is SVGIG (reference sequence). CDR3 length equals 14 residues. Losses at the gene ends were 4 bases for V and 5 bases for J; bases not matched to a gene: 9. The CDR3 nucleotides read TGTGCCTGGATGGAAGGGACAGGGACCGACGAGCAGTACTTC. It encodes CAWMEGTGTDEQYF.

There are many counts of this clonotype. The V gene is TRBV19, the J gene TRBJ1-5, with D hard to call. V shed 1 base and J shed 2 bases, with 6 bases lying between them. CDR1 is LNHDA, CDR2 SQIVND, per germline (reference sequence). This CDR3 comprises 14 residues. The CDR3 loop is CASSIGMGNQPQHF. Here the CDR3 DNA reads TGTGCCAGTAGTATAGGAATGGGCAATCAGCCCCAGCATTTT.

This chain links TRBV24-1 with TRBJ2-2; tentative D call: TRBD1 (5 bases). The CDR3 sequence is 15 residues long. V dropped 5 bases and J dropped 7 bases, with 16 bases sitting between them. Looked up from germline, CDR1 is KGHDR and CDR2 is SFDVKD. The CDR3 DNA follows: TGTGCCACCAGTGGGGGCCAAGCCTATGGCGGGGAGCTGTTTTTT. This encodes CATSGGQAYGGELFF.

The chain joins TRBV12-3 or TRBV12-4 to TRBJ1-1; no reliable D call. This CDR3 spans 11 amino acids. Trimming pared 6 bases from V and 2 bases from J, leaving 4 bases between. In DNA form, the CDR3 reads TGTGCCAGCAGACGAAACACTGAAGCTTTCTTT. Amino acid sequence: CASRRNTEAFF.

V gene TRBV4-1 combines with J gene TRBJ2-1; a weak D match, TRBD2 (6 bases). This CDR3 has 16 residues. Germline values: CDR1 MGHRA, CDR2 YSYEKL. The V gene lost 4 bases and the J gene lost 0 bases, with 13 bases spanning the gap. This CDR3 reads CASSPGLTASYNEQFF. Here the CDR3 DNA reads TGCGCCAGCAGCCCGGGACTGACCGCCTCCTACAATGAGCAGTTCTTC.

This clonotype turned up a few times. This chain joins TRBV5-5 and TRBJ2-3; 12 bases match TRBD2. The CDR3 has 18 amino acids. V dropped 4 bases and J dropped 0; count of bases not matched to a gene: 9. The germline CDR1 and CDR2 sequences are SGHKS and YYEKEE (reference sequence). CDR3 coding DNA: TGTGCCAGCAGCCCTAGCGGGAGGGGGGCAAGGAGCACAGATACGCAGTATTTT. Translated: CASSPSGRGARSTDTQYF.

This clonotype appeared many times. The V gene is TRBV12-3 or TRBV12-4, the J gene TRBJ1-2, with 11 bases lining up with TRBD1. Losses at the gene ends were 8 bases for V and 10 bases for J; bases not matched to a gene: 6. This CDR3 has 12 residues. CDR3: CASGTGQGDYTF. In nucleotides, the CDR3 is TGTGCCAGCGGGACGGGACAGGGGGACTACACCTTC.

This clonotype was counted between two and nine times. The chain is built from TRBV7-2 and TRBJ1-1, with a tentative D call TRBD1 (5 bases). The CDR3 has 13 amino acids. Germline V CDR1 and CDR2: SGHTA, FQGNSA. Trimming pared 5 bases from V and 4 bases from J, leaving 11 bases between. In DNA, the CDR3 is TGTGCCAGCAGCCTACAGGAAGGCACTGAAGCTTTCTTT. It codes for CASSLQEGTEAFF.

This clonotype was seen at least ten times. The chain joins TRBV7-9 to TRBJ2-1; the D is unclear. The V gene lost 0 bases and the J gene lost 6 bases, with 0 bases spanning the gap. The CDR3 is 11 amino acids. In germline, CDR1 is SEHNR, CDR2 FQNEAQ (reference sequence). CDR3 in amino acids: CASSLANEQFF. The CDR3 bases are TGTGCCAGCAGCTTAGCCAATGAGCAGTTCTTC.

This clonotype has ten or more counts. J is TRBJ1-6 and V is TRBV10-3; 7 nucleotides align to TRBD1. From germline, CDR1 is ENHRY and CDR2 SYGVKD. This CDR3 has 13 amino acids. Germline trimming cut 6 bases from V and 9 bases from J; bases unmatched to any gene: 5. The CDR3 nucleotides read TGTGCCATCAGCGGACAGGATCTTTCACCCCTCCACTTT. The encoded protein is CAISGQDLSPLHF.

This clonotype has only a few counts. This chain links TRBV7-2 with TRBJ2-1, with D possibly matching TRBD2 (5 bases). V dropped 5 bases and J dropped 0 bases, with 11 bases sitting between them. The CDR3 is made up of 15 amino acids. Looked up from germline, CDR1 is SGHTA and CDR2 is FQGNSA. The DNA of the CDR3 is TGTGCCAGCAGCCCAAGCGGAAGCTCCTACAATGAGCAGTTCTTC. Its translation is CASSPSGSSYNEQFF.

In this sample, this clonotype turned up many times. The J gene is TRBJ2-2, the V gene TRBV3-1; the match to TRBD2 covers 9 bases. Germline CDR1 is LGHDT and CDR2 is YNNKEL (reference sequence). V lost 3 bases to trimming and J lost 4 bases; unmatched junction nucleotides: 3. The CDR3 loop spans 15 amino acids. This CDR3 is CASSQLAGFTGELFF. CDR3 sequence (DNA): TGTGCCAGCAGCCAGCTAGCGGGATTCACCGGGGAGCTGTTTTTT.

This clonotype was counted between two and nine times. In DNA, the CDR3 is TGTGCCAGCTCACCTCCGGGCACCACTGAAGCTTTCTTT. Translated: CASSPPGTTEAFF. This rearrangement joins TRBV18 to TRBJ1-1; no firm D call. Between the trimmed V and J ends, which lost 3 bases and 4 bases, there was a span of 9 bases. The CDR3 is made up of 13 amino acids. CDR1 and CDR2 from the germline V gene are KGHSH and LQKENI.

This chain joins TRBV12-3 or TRBV12-4 and TRBJ1-6; D remains unclear. Trimming removed 2 bases from V and 9 bases from J, with 11 bases in between. The length of the CDR3 is 14 residues. Written as DNA, the CDR3 is TGTGCCAGCAGTTTATCGGGTAGTGGTTCACCCCTCCACTTT. Translating it yields CASSLSGSGSPLHF.

This clonotype was observed many times. This chain links TRBV18 with TRBJ1-2, with D maybe TRBD1 (5 bases). V lost 2 bases and J 0 bases, leaving 7 bases between the germline ends. Looked up from germline, CDR1 is KGHSH and CDR2 is LQKENI. The CDR3 loop spans 14 amino acids. The CDR3 here is CASSPGGPNYGYTF. The DNA for the CDR3 is TGTGCCAGCTCACCAGGGGGTCCTAACTATGGCTACACCTTC.

The rearrangement uses TRBV7-9 and TRBJ2-3, with D perhaps matching TRBD1 or TRBD2 (7 bases each). The CDR3 extends over 16 amino acids. V lost 5 bases and J 1 base, leaving 16 bases between the germline ends. Per germline, CDR1 SEHNR and CDR2 FQNEAQ (reference sequence). The CDR3 protein is CASSPRTGLGTDTQYF. In DNA, the CDR3 is TGTGCCAGCAGCCCCCGGACAGGACTAGGCACAGATACGCAGTATTTT.

To note about this clonotype: A much larger clone differs from this one at a single base, so this may be a read error. The rearrangement links TRBV29-1 to TRBJ2-7; tentatively, D is TRBD1 or TRBD2 (5 bases each). CDR1 and CDR2 from the germline V gene are SQVTM and ANQGSEA. The CDR3 covers 12 residues. The CDR3 coding sequence is TGCGGCGTCGGGACGGTCTCCTACGAGCAGTACTTC. It translates to CGVGTVSYEQYF.

Only a few counts were recorded for this clonotype. This sequence joins TRBV6-5 and TRBJ1-2; D possibly corresponds to TRBD1 (5 bases). There are 17 residues in the CDR3. Germline CDR1 MNHEY, CDR2 SVGAGI. V lost 0 bases, J lost 4 bases, and 18 bases lay in between. CDR3 sequence: CASSYSGVQGASYGYTF. CDR3 bases: TGTGCCAGCAGTTACTCGGGGGTCCAGGGCGCTTCCTATGGCTACACCTTC.

This clonotype has a count of ten or more. V is TRBV3-1 and J is TRBJ2-1; 7 bases fit TRBD1. The CDR3 covers 14 residues. CDR1 is LGHDT and CDR2 is YNNKEL in the germline V gene (reference sequence). V was clipped by 4 bases and J by 3 bases; unmatched bases: 3. For the CDR3, the DNA is TGTGCCAGCAGCCTCGGGACAGTCTACAATGAGCAGTTCTTC. It translates to CASSLGTVYNEQFF.